The source of this TCR beta chain is a study of shared clonotypes between healthy human individuals. The repertoire was sequenced with immunoSEQ multiplex PCR; TCRdb's copy has only in-frame clones and lacks some. The table has around 600,000 clones, approximately 97% seen once. Germline values: CDR1 SNHLY, CDR2 FYNNEI. Losses at the gene ends were 9 bases for V and 0 bases for J; bases not matched to a gene: 1. There are 12 residues in the CDR3. The sample comprised naive CD4+ T cells sorted from blood. Described subset: CD45RA+ positively selected. V and J are TRBV2 and TRBJ2-5; 7 bases fit TRBD1. This TCR derives from a young woman in good health. The chain's CDR3 is CARGTDQETQYF. DNA of the CDR3: TGTGCCAGAGGGACAGACCAAGAGACCCAGTACTTC.